The T cell receptor (beta chain) described here comes from a study of cytomegalovirus exposure and HLA in healthy donors. Overall study context: Membership in the Caucasian-associated ancestry cluster was found for 81% of 398 genotyped donors.

Amplification used 60 Vbeta primers and 13 Jbeta primers. Only in-frame clones appear in the TCRdb table, and some are missing; sequencing was by immunoSEQ multiplex PCR. The sample contains approximately 100,000 clones, about 64% of which appear only once. Study results and caveats: In a later analysis, TCR association rates varied by HLA locus: DRB1 most, HLA-C fewest. An analysis was carried out at a later point. It showed that HLA-associated TCR beta chains were more clonally expanded than equally common non-associated chains.

This clone has a single count. No antigen is known for it. The CDR3 is 20 amino acids. CDR1 MNHEY and CDR2 SMNVEV come from the germline V gene (reference sequence). V gave up 5 bases and J gave up 0 bases, with 23 bases separating them. The chain couples TRBV27 to TRBJ2-6; D possibly corresponds to TRBD2 (6 bases). The sequenced sample consisted of PBMCs. This TCR came from a female donor in good health and CMV-seronegative. This CDR3 reads CASSPRAPLRGGSGANVLTF. The CDR3 DNA follows: TGTGCCAGCAGTCCCCGGGCCCCACTCCGGGGAGGCTCTGGGGCCAACGTCCTGACTTTC. The whole variable domain, remainder taken from reference TRBV27 and TRBJ2-6, is EAQVTQNPRYLITVTGKKLTVTCSQNMNHEYMSWYRQDPGLGLRQIYYSMNVEVTDKGDVPEGYKVSRKEKRNFPLILESPSPNQTSLYFCASSPRAPLRGGSGANVLTFGAGSRLTVL.